The sequence of this T cell receptor beta chain was determined in a study of tumor-infiltrating lymphocytes in primary liver carcinoma. CDR1 is SGHAT and CDR2 is FQNNGV in the germline V gene. This CDR3 contains 15 residues. Regarding the study as a whole: A significantly higher top-250-clone fraction was recorded for tumors than for blood (p = 0.039).

Starting from approximately 0.45 ug of total RNA, TCR beta cDNA was produced with a primer in the constant region. Each TCR beta library was derived from three nested multiplex PCR rounds that employed slightly modified ARM-PCR. The first two PCR rounds used TRBV1-TRBV30 forward primers with a C-beta reverse primer, 9 to 10 cycles each. TCRdb re-called the multiplex PCR reads with MiXCR, one entry per CDR3 protein. Of roughly 70,000 distinct CDR3 sequences listed, roughly two thirds are singletons. The 20-30 mg bulk tissue piece was not sorted before simultaneous RNA and DNA extraction. This clonotype was recorded many times. The antigen is undetermined. One end of the junction does not line up with germline, which may come from a read error.

The receptor was isolated from a man aged 40-49 years with primary liver carcinoma and hepatitis B virus infection. Sequenced material: liver tumor tissue from sampling region 4. Stated subset: tumor region T4, right-lateral pole. V gene TRBV11-2 combines with J gene TRBJ2-2, with D perhaps matching TRBD2 (5 bases). The CDR3 DNA sequence: TGTGCCAGTAGTCCATGGACTGCGAACACGGGGGAGCTGTTTTTT. Its translation is CASSPWTANTGELFF.